This passage covers 22 T cell receptor beta chains from one sample sequenced in a study of blood T cells in healthy people across ages. A second PCR of about 7 to 12 cycles used a sample-barcoded 5' primer and a J-beta primer mix. TCRdb reprocessed the 5' RACE reads with MiXCR, giving one entry per CDR3 protein. The table shows 780,000 or so distinct CDR3 sequences, with roughly 25% occurring only once. These same records also appear under a second study, on T cells of mothers and their children.

Sequencing used blood. The receptors were sampled from a boy under 18 in good health.

There are a few counts of this clonotype. The V and J genes are TRBV20-1 and TRBJ2-5; D is unresolved. CDR1 is DFQATT and CDR2 is SNEGSKA in the germline V gene (reference sequence). The V end was cut by 5 bases, the J end by 2 bases, with 6 bases between. CDR3 length: 11 amino acids. The chain's CDR3 is CSAGDQETQYF. The CDR3 bases are TGCAGTGCTGGGGATCAAGAGACCCAGTACTTC.

The genes are TRBV13 and TRBJ2-7, with 8 nucleotides matching TRBD1. Germline lookup yields CDR1 PRHDT and CDR2 FYEKMQ (reference sequence). The CDR3 is 15 amino acids. V trimming: 5 bases; J trimming: 0 bases; junction bases outside the gene matches: 6. The CDR3 DNA sequence: TGTGCCAGCAGCGGGGACAGGCCGGGCTCCTACGAGCAGTACTTC. It is translated as CASSGDRPGSYEQYF.

This clonotype was picked up a small number of times. V and J are TRBV12-3 or TRBV12-4 and TRBJ1-4, with D possibly TRBD1 on 6 matching bases. Trimming shortened V by 2 bases and J by 8 bases, and 15 bases separated the two germline ends. This CDR3 spans 15 amino acids. The CDR3, as DNA: TGTGCCAGCAGTTTAAACTTGGGGGCTGAAGAAAAACTGTTTTTT. It codes for CASSLNLGAEEKLFF.

The gene calls are TRBV29-1 and TRBJ1-2; TRBD1 matches 9 bases. Germline loops: CDR1 SQVTM, CDR2 ANQGSEA. The V and J ends lost 4 bases and 5 bases, in that order; junction bases with no gene match: 11. This CDR3 region has 15 residues. CDR3 sequence: CSVARLTGGAYGYTF. In DNA, the CDR3 is TGCAGCGTTGCCCGGCTTACAGGGGGCGCTTATGGCTACACCTTC.

This clonotype came up a few times. V is TRBV27 and J is TRBJ2-5; D possibly matches TRBD1 or TRBD2 (5 bases each). Per the germline V gene, CDR1 is MNHEY and CDR2 is SMNVEV (reference sequence). There are 17 residues in the CDR3. V lost 7 bases and J lost 3, with 24 bases in between. The CDR3 nucleotides are TGTGCCAGCAAAAGCCAACGGGTCAGGGACGGGGAAGAGACCCAGTACTTC. Residues: CASKSQRVRDGEETQYF.

The chain links TRBV7-9 to TRBJ2-7; D is ambiguous. Germline-derived CDR1 and CDR2 are SEHNR and FQNEAQ (reference sequence). Trimming took 4 bases from V and 2 from J, leaving 12 bases between them. The CDR3 loop spans 14 amino acids. The CDR3 coding sequence is TGTGCCAGCAGCTCCCTAGGGTCCCCCTACGAGCAGTACTTC. Encoded protein: CASSSLGSPYEQYF. Together with reference TRBV7-9 and TRBJ2-7, the CDR3 gives the full variable domain: DTGVSQNPRHKITKRGQNVTFRCDPISEHNRLYWYRQTLGQGPEFLTYFQNEAQLEKSRLLSDRFSAERPKGSFSTLEIQRTEQGDSAMYLCASSSLGSPYEQYFGPGTRLTVT.

On this clonotype itself: Just one base apart from a much larger clone, this may be a read error. V gene TRBV20-1 combines with J gene TRBJ2-7, with D perhaps TRBD2 (5 bases). The CDR3 has 11 amino acids. CDR1 is DFQATT, CDR2 SNEGSKA, per germline (reference sequence). With 6 bases removed from V and 3 bases from J, the gap between germline ends came to 9 bases. The DNA for the CDR3 is TGCAGTGCCCAACTAGACTACGAGCAGTACTTC. It encodes CSAQLDYEQYF.

The genes are TRBV7-9 and TRBJ2-3; maybe TRBD1 (5 bases). The CDR3 consists of 14 residues. Germline V gene lookup returns CDR1 SEHNR and CDR2 FQNEAQ (reference sequence). V shed 0 bases and J shed 5 bases, with 9 bases lying between them. CDR3 sequence: CASSLARAQDTQYF. In DNA, the CDR3 is TGTGCCAGCAGCTTAGCCAGGGCCCAAGATACGCAGTATTTT.

V gene TRBV12-3 or TRBV12-4 combines with J gene TRBJ2-5; D unresolved. TRBJ2-7 explains the end of the DNA better; the J call may be wrong. This CDR3 comprises 16 residues. In DNA form, the CDR3 reads TGTGCCAGCAGTTTAGCGTTTACCAACTACGCATACGAGCAGTACTTC. It codes for CASSLAFTNYAYEQYF.

V is TRBV14 and J is TRBJ2-1; maybe TRBD2 (6 bases). The DNA end is a closer match to TRBJ2-5, so the J assignment may be wrong. The germline gives CDR1 SGHDN, CDR2 FVKESK. This CDR3 region has 14 residues. CDR3 bases: TGTGCCAGCAGCCAATTCGAAGGGAGGGAGACCCAGTACTTC. Translation gives CASSQFEGRETQYF.

This clonotype was picked up a small number of times. The chain employs TRBV11-2 and TRBJ2-2; D is uncertain. CDR3 size: 14 residues. The germline gives CDR1 SGHAT, CDR2 FQNNGV. The V gene lost 6 bases and the J gene lost 2 bases, with 10 bases spanning the gap. CDR3 loop: CASRSTVNTGELFF. DNA of the CDR3: TGTGCCAGCAGGTCGACCGTAAACACCGGGGAGCTGTTTTTT.

The chain recombines TRBV6-2 or TRBV6-3 with TRBJ1-4; unclear D gene. The CDR3 covers 17 residues. Per germline, CDR1 MNHEY and CDR2 SVGEGT. With 8 bases removed from V and 0 bases from J, the gap between germline ends came to 19 bases. CDR3 coding DNA: TGTGCCAGCCACCGGGAGCTTTCAACTGCAACTAATGAAAAACTGTTTTTT. This gives the protein CASHRELSTATNEKLFF.

The chain recombines TRBV5-1 with TRBJ2-1; D is uncertain. CDR3 length: 14 amino acids. Per the germline V gene, CDR1 is SGHRS and CDR2 is YFSETQ. V dropped 0 bases and J dropped 4 bases, with 8 bases sitting between them. The CDR3 loop reads CASSLAFGYNEQFF. As DNA, the CDR3 is TGCGCCAGCAGCTTGGCCTTTGGGTACAATGAGCAGTTCTTC.

This clonotype turned up a few times. The CDR3 protein is CASSGTGTPGSSGANVLTF. The CDR3 coding sequence is TGCGCCAGCAGCGGAACCGGGACCCCGGGCAGCTCTGGGGCCAACGTCCTGACTTTC. The chain uses TRBV5-1 and TRBJ2-6; TRBD1 or TRBD2 may be the D gene (5 bases each). Per germline, CDR1 SGHRS and CDR2 YFSETQ. V lost 4 bases, J lost 0 bases, and 20 bases lay in between. The CDR3 totals 19 residues.

The V and J genes are TRBV9 and TRBJ2-7, with D hard to call. The CDR3 covers 14 residues. Germline assignment: CDR1 SGDLS and CDR2 YYNGEE. The V and J ends lost 2 bases and 6 bases respectively, with 15 bases between them. CDR3 DNA sequence: TGTGCCAGCAGCGTGTCTCCAGGCTCCCGCGAGCAGTACTTC. Amino acids: CASSVSPGSREQYF.

The rearrangement joins TRBV20-1 to TRBJ1-1; D is uncertain. The CDR3 contains 13 residues. Germline CDR1 DFQATT, CDR2 SNEGSKA (reference sequence). The germline V and J ends were trimmed by 6 bases and 6 bases, with 17 bases remaining between them. CDR3 sequence (DNA): TGCAGTGCCACTGACCCAAAATTGTCTGAAGCTTTCTTT. Its translation: CSATDPKLSEAFF.

This clonotype was observed a handful of times. The rearrangement joins TRBV28 to TRBJ2-1, with D maybe TRBD1 (5 bases). V gave up 4 bases and J gave up 0 bases, with 13 bases separating them. The germline V gene has CDR1 MDHEN and CDR2 SYDVKM. The CDR3 consists of 16 residues. The CDR3 bases are TGTGCCAGCAGTTCCACAGGATCGAGCTCCTACAATGAGCAGTTCTTC. It encodes CASSSTGSSSYNEQFF.

In its sample, this clonotype was seen a few times. The chain joins TRBV29-1 to TRBJ1-5; 7 nucleotides line up with TRBD1. V dropped 6 bases and J dropped 2; count of bases not matched to a gene: 7. CDR3 length: 14 amino acids. Germline CDR1 is SQVTM and CDR2 is ANQGSEA. The CDR3 spells CSVLTGSGNQPQHF. CDR3 nucleotide sequence: TGCAGCGTCCTGACAGGGTCAGGCAATCAGCCCCAGCATTTT.

The rearrangement joins TRBV6-1 to TRBJ2-1; perhaps TRBD2 as D (5 bases). Germline CDR1 and CDR2: MNHNS and SASEGT. V lost 7 bases to trimming and J lost 5 bases, with 18 bases between them. The CDR3 consists of 15 residues. The CDR3 nucleotides read TGTGCCAGCACGGTAGGGAGCGCGCCTAACAATGAGCAGTTCTTC. It codes for CASTVGSAPNNEQFF.

This clonotype was detected only a few times. The rearrangement links TRBV15 to TRBJ2-7; no clear D. Germline V lookup: CDR1 LNHNV, CDR2 YYDKDF (reference sequence). The germline V and J ends were trimmed by 0 bases and 3 bases, with 9 bases remaining between them. This CDR3 has 14 residues. In nucleotides, the CDR3 is TGTGCCACCAGCAGAGATCCGGGCTTCTACGAGCAGTACTTC. It is translated as CATSRDPGFYEQYF. Using reference TRBV15 and TRBJ2-7 for the parts outside the CDR3, the full variable domain is DAMVIQNPRYQVTQFGKPVTLSCSQTLNHNVMYWYQQKSSQAPKLLFHYYDKDFNNEADTPDNFQSRRPNTSFCFLDIRSPGLGDTAMYLCATSRDPGFYEQYFGPGTRLTVT.

This clonotype was picked up many times. V usage is TRBV11-2 and J usage is TRBJ2-1; 12 nucleotides match TRBD2. J gave up 3 bases and V 5 bases, and 5 bases lay outside the gene matches. Per germline, CDR1 SGHAT and CDR2 FQNNGV. The CDR3 spans 16 residues. DNA of the CDR3: TGTGCCAGCAGCACTCGGACTAGCGGGGTCTACAATGAGCAGTTCTTC. Protein: CASSTRTSGVYNEQFF.

V and J are TRBV28 and TRBJ2-5, with D possibly being TRBD1 (5 bases). Per the germline V gene, CDR1 is MDHEN and CDR2 is SYDVKM. The length of the CDR3 is 13 residues. Trimming took 8 bases from V and 3 from J, leaving 13 bases between them. The CDR3 nucleotides are TGTGCCAGCGCTCAAACAGGCAAAGAGACCCAGTACTTC. Translated: CASAQTGKETQYF.